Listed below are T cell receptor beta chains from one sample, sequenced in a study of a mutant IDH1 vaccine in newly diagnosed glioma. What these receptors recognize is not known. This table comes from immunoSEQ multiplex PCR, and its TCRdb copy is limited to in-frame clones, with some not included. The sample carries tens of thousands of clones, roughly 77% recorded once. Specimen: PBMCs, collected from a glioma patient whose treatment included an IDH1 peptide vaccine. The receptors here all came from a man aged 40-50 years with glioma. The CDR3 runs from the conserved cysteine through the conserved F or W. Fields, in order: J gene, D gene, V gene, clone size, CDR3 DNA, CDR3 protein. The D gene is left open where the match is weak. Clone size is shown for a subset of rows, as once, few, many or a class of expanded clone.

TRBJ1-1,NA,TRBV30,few,TGTGCCTGGGACGAGAGGTACACTGAAGCTTTCTTT,CAWDERYTEAFF
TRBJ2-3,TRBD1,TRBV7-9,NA,TGTGCCAGCAGCTCCGGGACAGGGTATGATACGCAGTATTTT,CASSSGTGYDTQYF
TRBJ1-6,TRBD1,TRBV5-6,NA,TGTGCCAGCAGCCGGGACAGGGAGGGATCACCCCTCCACTTT,CASSRDREGSPLHF
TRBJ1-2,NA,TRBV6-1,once,TGTGCCAGCAGTGAAGTCCGGCGTTCCTATGGCTACACCTTC,CASSEVRRSYGYTF
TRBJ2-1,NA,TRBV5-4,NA,TGTGCCAGCAGCCCGGACCTTACCAATGAGCAGTTCTTC,CASSPDLTNEQFF
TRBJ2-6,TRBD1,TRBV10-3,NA,TGTGCCATCAGTGAGCCGAGACAGGGGGTCTCTGGGGCCAACGTCCTGACTTTC,CAISEPRQGVSGANVLTF
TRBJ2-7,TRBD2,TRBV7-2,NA,TGTGCCAGCAGCTTTAGCCGGGCGACTAGCGGGGGCGCTTTCTACGAGCAGTACTTC,CASSFSRATSGGAFYEQYF
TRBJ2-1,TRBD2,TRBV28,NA,TGTGCCAGCCTCGGGGGGGTCAGGCACAATGAGCAGTTCTTC,CASLGGVRHNEQFF
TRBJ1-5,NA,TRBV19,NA,TGTGCCAGTAGTATGGAGGACAGCTATAGCAATCAGCCCCAGCATTTT,CASSMEDSYSNQPQHF
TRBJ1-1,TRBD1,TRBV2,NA,TGTGCCAGCAGGGAGTGGACAGGGGGTCGGTCTGAAGCTTTCTTT,CASREWTGGRSEAFF
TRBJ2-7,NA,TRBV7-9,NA,TGTGCCAGCAGCTTAGCAACCCCCGGGCCCCAGGAGTCCGAGCAGTACTTC,CASSLATPGPQESEQYF
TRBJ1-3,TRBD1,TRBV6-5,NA,TGTGCCAGCAGTTATTCGGACAGGGCCGCTGGAAACACCATATATTTT,CASSYSDRAAGNTIYF
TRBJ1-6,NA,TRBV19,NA,TGTGCCAGTAGAGACAAGTCGACCGGGACGGGTAATTCACCCCTCCACTTT,CASRDKSTGTGNSPLHF
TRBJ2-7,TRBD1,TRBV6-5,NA,TGTGCCAGCAGCCGCGGACAGGTGGCCTACGAGCAGTACTTC,CASSRGQVAYEQYF
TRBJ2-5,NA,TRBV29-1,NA,TGCAGCCTAACCGGACGTGGGCCAGGGACCCAGTACTTC,CSLTGRGPGTQYF
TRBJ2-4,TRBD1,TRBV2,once,TGTGCCAGCACCGAGGGGGCGCGGATAGCCAAAAACATTCAGTACTTC,CASTEGARIAKNIQYF
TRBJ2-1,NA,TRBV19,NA,TGTGCCAGTAGTATAGTCTCTGTCACTGAGCAGTTCTTC,CASSIVSVTEQFF
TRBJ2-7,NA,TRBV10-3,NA,TGTGCCATCAGTGAGTGGGGGTCCTCCTACGAGCAGTACTTC,CAISEWGSSYEQYF
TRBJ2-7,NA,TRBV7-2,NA,TGTGCCAGCAGCTTCGACAGATACTCCTACGAGCAGTACTTC,CASSFDRYSYEQYF
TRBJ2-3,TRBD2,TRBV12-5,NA,TGTGCTAGTGGTTTGGACCGGGGACTAGCGGGGGCCGGGGTGGACACAGATACGCAGTATTTT,CASGLDRGLAGAGVDTDTQYF
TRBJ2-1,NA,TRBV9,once,TGTGCCAGCAGCGTCGGCTCCTACAATGAGCAGTTCTTC,CASSVGSYNEQFF
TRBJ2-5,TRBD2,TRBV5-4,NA,TGTGCCAGCAGCCGGGAGGGACTAGTCATAGAGACCCAGTACTTC,CASSREGLVIETQYF
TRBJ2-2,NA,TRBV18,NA,TGTGCCAGCTCACCACGGACAACGGCCGGGGAGCTGTTTTTT,CASSPRTTAGELFF
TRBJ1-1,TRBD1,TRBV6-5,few,TGTGCCAGCGGGACTTGGGACAGGTGGAACACTGAAGCTTTCTTT,CASGTWDRWNTEAFF
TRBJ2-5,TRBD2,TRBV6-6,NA,TGTGCCAGCGGAGGACTAGCGGGGGGCGGACAAGAGACCCAGTACTTC,CASGGLAGGGQETQYF
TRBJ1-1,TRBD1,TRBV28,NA,TGTGCCAGCAGTGTCGGACAGGGGGCCTATATTCCTAGGGCTTTCTTT,CASSVGQGAYIPRAFF
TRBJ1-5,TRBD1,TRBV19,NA,TGTGCCAGTAGTTTCGGACAGGGCAGTCAGCCCCAGCATTTT,CASSFGQGSQPQHF
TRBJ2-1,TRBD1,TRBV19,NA,TGTGCCAGTAGTATACGCAGGGGGCGTTCCTACAATGAGCAGTTCTTC,CASSIRRGRSYNEQFF
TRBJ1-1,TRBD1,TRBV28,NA,TGTGCCAGCGAAGTTTCTTCAGGGGGCCGAGCTTTCTTT,CASEVSSGGRAFF
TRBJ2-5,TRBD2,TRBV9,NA,TGTGCCAGCAGTGACCCGGGTAGCGGGAGTTGGGGGACCCAGTACTTC,CASSDPGSGSWGTQYF
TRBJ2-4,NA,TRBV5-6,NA,TGTGCCAGCAGCCGCCGTTCGCTCCTAGCCAAAAACATTCAGTACTTC,CASSRRSLLAKNIQYF
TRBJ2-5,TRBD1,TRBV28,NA,TGTGCCAGCAGTTTAGGGGGGACAGGGGGCCGAGAGACCCAGTACTTC,CASSLGGTGGRETQYF
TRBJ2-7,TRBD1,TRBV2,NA,TGTGCCAGCAGTGAAAGACAGGGGGGCGCCTACGAGCAGTACTTC,CASSERQGGAYEQYF
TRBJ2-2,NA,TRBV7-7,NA,TGTGCTAGCAGCTTAGGGTCAACGAGAACCGGGGAGCTGTTTTTT,CASSLGSTRTGELFF
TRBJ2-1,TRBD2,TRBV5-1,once,TGCGCCAGCAGCATACTAGCGGGGGAAACAAACAATGAGCAGTTCTTC,CASSILAGETNNEQFF
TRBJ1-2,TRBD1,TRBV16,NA,TGTGCCAGCAGCCTCTCGACAGGGGTCGGCTACACCTTC,CASSLSTGVGYTF
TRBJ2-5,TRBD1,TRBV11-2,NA,TGTGCCAGCAGGGACGGCGGGACAGGGGGTAGGGAGACCCAGTACTTC,CASRDGGTGGRETQYF
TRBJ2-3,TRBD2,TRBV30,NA,TGTGCCTGGAAACAACTAGCGGGAGTCAGGCAGTATTTT,CAWKQLAGVRQYF
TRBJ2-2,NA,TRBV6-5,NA,TGTGCCAGCAGTTACCGACAATTTAACACCGGGGAGCTGTTTTTT,CASSYRQFNTGELFF
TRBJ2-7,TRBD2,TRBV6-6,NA,TGTGCCAGCAGCCGGGGGGTGAGCTACGAGCAGTACTTC,CASSRGVSYEQYF
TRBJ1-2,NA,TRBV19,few,TGTGCCAGTAGCGAACAGAGCTCTAACTATGGCTACACCTTC,CASSEQSSNYGYTF
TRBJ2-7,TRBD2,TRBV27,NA,TGTGCCAGCAGTCGCAGACTAGCGGGTACGTTCTACGAGCAGTACTTC,CASSRRLAGTFYEQYF
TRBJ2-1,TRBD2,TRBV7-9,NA,TGTGCCAGCAGGGATAGCGGGAGGGGGAATGAGCAGTTCTTC,CASRDSGRGNEQFF
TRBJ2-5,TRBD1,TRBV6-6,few,TGTGCCAGCAGCCCATCCGGGACAGCCCCAGAGACCCAGTACTTC,CASSPSGTAPETQYF